The sequence of this T cell receptor beta chain was determined in a study of neoadjuvant nivolumab and ipilimumab in lung cancer. This clone was recorded only once. Looked up from germline, CDR1 is SGHNT and CDR2 is YYREEE (reference sequence). This CDR3 region has 12 residues. The V and J ends lost 9 bases and 2 bases respectively, with 11 bases between them. Produced via immunoSEQ multiplex PCR; TCRdb's table is partial and in-frame only. The sample consists of 10,000 or so clones, approximately 80% of them appearing once. The clonotype originates from an adult with non-small cell lung cancer. Some clones in this sample may be carry-over from other donors' samples. This chain joins TRBV5-4 and TRBJ1-2; D is ambiguous. Here the sequenced sample was tumor tissue, taken after neoadjuvant nivolumab, alone or with ipilimumab, at or shortly before surgery. CDR3: CATQDKNYGYTF. Here the CDR3 DNA reads TGTGCCACCCAGGATAAAAACTATGGCTACACCTTC.